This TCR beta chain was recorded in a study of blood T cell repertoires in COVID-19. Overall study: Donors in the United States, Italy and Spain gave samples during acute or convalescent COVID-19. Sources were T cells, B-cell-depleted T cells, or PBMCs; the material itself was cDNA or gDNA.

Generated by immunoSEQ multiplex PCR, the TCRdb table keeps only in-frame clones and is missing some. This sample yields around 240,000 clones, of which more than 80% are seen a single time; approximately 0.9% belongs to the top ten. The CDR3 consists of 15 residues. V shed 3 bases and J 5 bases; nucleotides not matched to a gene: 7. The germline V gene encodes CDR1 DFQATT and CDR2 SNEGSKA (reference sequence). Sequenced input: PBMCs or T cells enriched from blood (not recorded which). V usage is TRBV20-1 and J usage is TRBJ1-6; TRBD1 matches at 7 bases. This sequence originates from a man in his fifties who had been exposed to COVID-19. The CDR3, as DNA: TGCAGTGCTAGTCCGACAGGACAGGATAATTCACCCCTCCACTTT. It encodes CSASPTGQDNSPLHF.